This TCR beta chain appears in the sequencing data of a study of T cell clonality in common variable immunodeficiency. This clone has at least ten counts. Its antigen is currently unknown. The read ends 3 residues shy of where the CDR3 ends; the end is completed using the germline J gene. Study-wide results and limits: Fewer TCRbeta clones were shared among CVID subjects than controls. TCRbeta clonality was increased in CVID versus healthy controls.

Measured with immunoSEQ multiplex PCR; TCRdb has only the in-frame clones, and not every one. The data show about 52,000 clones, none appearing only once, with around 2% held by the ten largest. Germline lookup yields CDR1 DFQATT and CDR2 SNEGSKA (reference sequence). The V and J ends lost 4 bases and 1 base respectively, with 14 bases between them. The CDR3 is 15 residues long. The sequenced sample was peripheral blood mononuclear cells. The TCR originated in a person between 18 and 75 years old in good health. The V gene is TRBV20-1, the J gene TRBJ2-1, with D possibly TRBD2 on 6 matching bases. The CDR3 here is CSAKVGGESYNEQFF. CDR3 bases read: TGCAGTGCTAAGGTGGGCGGGGAGTCCTACAATGAG.